These 23 T cell receptor beta chains came from one sample sequenced in a study of blood T cells in healthy people across ages. A second PCR, run for 7 to 11 cycles, used a sample-barcoded 5' primer plus a J-beta primer mix. TCRdb reprocessed the 5' RACE reads with MiXCR, giving one entry per CDR3 protein. The profile shows roughly 680,000 distinct CDR3 sequences, roughly 21% of them singletons. Source material: blood. Receptors were obtained from a man aged 65 to 79 in good health.

Of note for this clonotype: A read error may be the cause here, since a much bigger clone is one base away. As DNA, the CDR3 is TGCGCCGGCAGTGAACAAGGTGGAGAGCAGTACTTC. Amino acids: CAGSEQGGEQYF. The chain couples TRBV10-2 to TRBJ2-7, with no clear D. The V gene's germline CDR1 is WSHSY and CDR2 SAAADI. The CDR3 loop spans 12 amino acids.

The rearrangement links TRBV7-3 to TRBJ1-1, with TRBD1 as a possible D gene (5 bases). Trimming left V 6 bases short and J 3 bases short, with 11 bases between. CDR1 is SGHTA, CDR2 FQGTGA, per germline. This CDR3 is 13 amino acids long. The CDR3 coding sequence is TGTGCCAGCAGACTACAGGTTTACACTGAAGCTTTCTTT. It is translated as CASRLQVYTEAFF.

This clonotype has more than one count but fewer than ten. For the CDR3, the DNA is TGTGCCAGCAGTTATAAAGATACGCAGTATTTT. Translating it yields CASSYKDTQYF. V and J are TRBV6-5 and TRBJ2-3; D is ambiguous. V was cut by 3 bases and J by 5 bases, with 3 bases left in between. Germline V gives CDR1 MNHEY, CDR2 SVGAGI. This CDR3 comprises 11 residues.

The chain is built from TRBV21-1 and TRBJ2-7; TRBD1 reflects the table's D call only, with no check against the DNA. TRBV21-1 is a known pseudogene. The CDR3 loop spans 15 amino acids. The CDR3 DNA follows: TGTGCCAGCAGCAAAGGTTCCCGGTTCGCCTACGAGCAGTACTTC. It encodes CASSKGSRFAYEQYF.

This clonotype appeared a few times. This chain joins TRBV7-8 and TRBJ1-1, with D perhaps TRBD1 (5 bases). The germline V gene has CDR1 SGHVS and CDR2 FQNEAQ. The ends were cut back, 5 bases at V and 8 bases at J, with 9 bases in the middle. CDR3 length: 11 residues. CDR3 in DNA: TGTGCCAGCAGCCCCTGGACAGAAGCTTTCTTT. As protein: CASSPWTEAFF.

The chain has TRBV5-1 and TRBJ1-2; 8 bases fit TRBD1. From germline, CDR1 is SGHRS and CDR2 YFSETQ. The CDR3 is 12 residues long. V lost 4 bases to trimming and J lost 8 bases; unmatched junction nucleotides: 4. This CDR3 is CASSGSGGGYTF. The CDR3 DNA is TGCGCCAGCAGCGGATCAGGGGGCGGCTACACCTTC.

This clonotype has just a few counts. The V call is TRBV20-1, the J call TRBJ2-1; D gene unclear. The V end was cut by 1 base, the J end by 0 bases, with 7 bases between. Per germline, CDR1 DFQATT and CDR2 SNEGSKA (reference sequence). There are 14 residues in the CDR3. For the CDR3, the DNA is TGCAGTGCTAGAGGCTGGAGCTCCTACAATGAGCAGTTCTTC. Translating gives CSARGWSSYNEQFF.

Many counts were recorded for this clonotype. The rearrangement joins TRBV10-3 to TRBJ2-5; 10 bases match TRBD2. With the DNA end fitting TRBJ2-7 better, the J assignment may be wrong. Germline loops: CDR1 ENHRY, CDR2 SYGVKD. CDR3 size: 12 residues. In nucleotides, the CDR3 is TGTGCCTCGGGACTAGCGATCGACGAGCAGTACTTC. Residues: CASGLAIDEQYF.

This clonotype has only a few counts. V is TRBV7-3 and J is TRBJ2-5, with 8 nucleotides matching TRBD2. Judging by the DNA end, TRBJ2-7 fits better; the J call may be wrong. The CDR3 is 14 residues long. Germline V gives CDR1 SGHTA, CDR2 FQGTGA. The CDR3 region is CASSSDIRGGEQYF. CDR3 coding DNA: TGTGCCAGCAGCTCCGACATCCGGGGGGGCGAGCAGTACTTC.

Notes on this clonotype: Germline and junction disagree at one end, which may indicate a read error. The rearrangement links TRBV20-1 to TRBJ2-3; D is perhaps TRBD1 (5 bases). The CDR3 has 13 amino acids. Germline CDR1 reads DFQATT; CDR2 reads SNEGSKA (reference sequence). The CDR3 protein is CSASLRATDAQYF. CDR3 bases: TGCAGTGCTAGTCTCAGGGCCACAGATGCGCAGTATTTT.

With respect to this clonotype: A junction end diverges from the germline sequence, so it may reflect a read error. The rearrangement joins TRBV11-2 to TRBJ2-3; D may correspond to TRBD1 or TRBD2 (5 bases each). The CDR3 is 15 amino acids. CDR1 is SGHAT and CDR2 is FQNNGV in the germline V gene. This CDR3 is CASSSWGPSTDTQYF. The DNA for the CDR3 is TGTGCCAGCAGCTCCTGGGGACCGAGCACAGACACGCAGTATTTT. Variable domain in full (rest from reference TRBV11-2 and TRBJ2-3): EAGVAQSPRYKIIEKRQSVAFWCNPISGHATLYWYQQILGQGPKLLIQFQNNGVVDDSQLPKDRFSAERLKGVDSTLKIQPAKLEDSAVYLCASSSWGPSTDTQYFGPGTRLTVL.

The V gene is TRBV10-3, the J gene TRBJ2-3; perhaps TRBD1 as D (6 bases). This CDR3 region has 13 residues. Germline-derived CDR1 and CDR2 are ENHRY and SYGVKD. The ends were cut back, 7 bases at V and 4 bases at J, with 12 bases in the middle. CDR3 in DNA: TGTGCCATCAACGACAGGCCGGCAGATACGCAGTATTTT. Translated: CAINDRPADTQYF.

This clonotype occurred once. The chain combines TRBV6-2 or TRBV6-3 with TRBJ2-5; D not certain. The J call may be in error: the DNA end matches TRBJ2-7 better. Germline lookup yields CDR1 MNHEY and CDR2 SVGEGT. The length of the CDR3 is 14 residues. CDR3 amino acids: CASSLHSLVGEQYF. For the CDR3, the DNA is TGTGCCAGCAGCTTACATTCCCTGGTCGGCGAGCAGTACTTC.

This clonotype was counted between two and nine times. V is TRBV29-1 and J is TRBJ2-5; either TRBD1 or TRBD2 may fit D (5 bases each). Germline CDR1 reads SQVTM; CDR2 reads ANQGSEA. This CDR3 is 11 amino acids long. Trimming left V 3 bases short and J 11 bases short, with 13 bases between. This CDR3 reads CSVDRVGEQYF. CDR3 DNA: TGCAGCGTTGACAGGGTCGGGGAGCAGTACTTC.

This clonotype was detected many times. V and J are TRBV6-5 and TRBJ1-4; D unclear. From germline, CDR1 is MNHEY and CDR2 SVGAGI. Trimming cost V 4 bases and J 4 bases, with 7 bases left between them. The CDR3 runs 13 residues. CDR3 in DNA: TGTGCCAGCAGTTTAATGATTAATGAAAAACTGTTTTTT. Protein sequence: CASSLMINEKLFF.

Only a few counts were recorded for this clonotype. This CDR3 reads CAGRGGNEQFF. The CDR3 coding sequence is TGTGCCGGAAGGGGAGGCAATGAGCAGTTCTTC. The genes are TRBV6-2 or TRBV6-3 and TRBJ2-1; tentatively, D is TRBD2 (6 bases). V was shortened by 11 bases and J by 6 bases, with 11 bases between the two germline ends. Germline CDR1 and CDR2: MNHEY and SVGEGT. CDR3 length equals 11 residues.

V is TRBV11-3 and J is TRBJ2-7; TRBD2 matches 7 bases. Trimming took 7 bases from V and 3 from J; bases not matched to a gene: 9. This CDR3 is 14 amino acids long. Looked up from germline, CDR1 is SGHNT and CDR2 is YENEEA. CDR3 protein: CASTFPGLIYEQYF. The CDR3 bases are TGTGCCAGCACCTTCCCGGGACTAATCTACGAGCAGTACTTC.

This clonotype was recorded a few times. The genes are TRBV29-1 and TRBJ2-3, with D perhaps assigned TRBD1 or TRBD2 (6 bases each). Germline loops: CDR1 SQVTM, CDR2 ANQGSEA. The length of the CDR3 is 14 residues. Trimming shortened V by 2 bases and J by 3 bases, and 12 bases separated the two germline ends. CDR3 residues: CSVERGRGTDTQYF. The CDR3, as DNA: TGCAGCGTTGAACGGGGGCGGGGTACAGATACGCAGTATTTT.

The rearrangement uses TRBV4-1 and TRBJ2-1; 8 bases line up with TRBD2. Losses at the gene ends were 3 bases for V and 1 base for J; bases not matched to a gene: 5. The germline gives CDR1 MGHRA, CDR2 YSYEKL. CDR3 length: 16 residues. The CDR3 region is CASSHMAGGSYNEQFF. As DNA, the CDR3 is TGCGCCAGCAGCCATATGGCGGGAGGATCCTACAATGAGCAGTTCTTC.

This clonotype has a handful of counts. Germline is not matched at one junction end, which may reflect a read error. The chain employs TRBV15 and TRBJ1-2; 8 nucleotides match TRBD1. Germline-derived CDR1 and CDR2 are LNHNV and YYDKDF (reference sequence). The CDR3 loop spans 14 amino acids. CDR3 in amino acids: CSTSRDRQGAGYTF. In DNA form, the CDR3 reads TGTTCCACCAGCAGAGATCGGCAGGGGGCTGGCTACACCTTC.

CDR3 region: CASSVETSGYEQYF. The CDR3 nucleotides read TGTGCCAGCAGCGTAGAAACTAGCGGCTACGAGCAGTACTTC. The genes are TRBV9 and TRBJ2-7; 8 bases map to TRBD2. CDR1 is SGDLS and CDR2 is YYNGEE in the germline V gene. V was clipped by 0 bases and J by 3 bases; unmatched bases: 2. CDR3 length: 14 residues.

This clonotype was seen a few times. This chain uses TRBV12-3 or TRBV12-4 with TRBJ1-2, with 7 bases matching TRBD1. J lost 4 bases, V lost 5 bases, and 4 bases had no gene match. The CDR3 is made up of 13 amino acids. CDR3 in DNA: TGTGCCAGCAGTCGGGACAGCTTCTATGGCTACACCTTC. This translates into CASSRDSFYGYTF.

This clonotype appeared a few times. The J gene is TRBJ2-3, the V gene TRBV5-1; TRBD1 is a possible D gene (5 bases). This CDR3 region has 15 residues. Trimming stripped 0 bases from V and 0 bases from J, with 8 bases between. CDR1 SGHRS and CDR2 YFSETQ come from the germline V gene. The DNA of the CDR3 is TGCGCCAGCAGCTTGGGGGCAGGGAGCACAGATACGCAGTATTTT. Its translation: CASSLGAGSTDTQYF.